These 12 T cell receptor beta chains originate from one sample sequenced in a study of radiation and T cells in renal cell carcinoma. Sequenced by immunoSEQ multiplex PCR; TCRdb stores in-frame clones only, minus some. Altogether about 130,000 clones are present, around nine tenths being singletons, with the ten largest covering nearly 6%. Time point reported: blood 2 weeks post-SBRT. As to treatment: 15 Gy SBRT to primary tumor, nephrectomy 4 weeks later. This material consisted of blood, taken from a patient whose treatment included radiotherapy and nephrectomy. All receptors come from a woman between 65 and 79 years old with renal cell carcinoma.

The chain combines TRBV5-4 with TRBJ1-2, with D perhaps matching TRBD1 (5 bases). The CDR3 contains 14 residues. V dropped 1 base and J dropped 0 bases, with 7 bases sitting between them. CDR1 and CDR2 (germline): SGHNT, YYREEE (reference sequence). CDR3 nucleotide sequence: TGTGCCAGCAGCTTGTCGGGACCTAACTATGGCTACACCTTC. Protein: CASSLSGPNYGYTF. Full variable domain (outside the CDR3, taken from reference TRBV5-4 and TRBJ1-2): ETGVTQSPTHLIKTRGQQVTLRCSSQSGHNTVSWYQQALGQGPQFIFQYYREEENGRGNFPPRFSGLQFPNYSSELNVNALELDDSALYLCASSLSGPNYGYTFGSGTRLTVV.

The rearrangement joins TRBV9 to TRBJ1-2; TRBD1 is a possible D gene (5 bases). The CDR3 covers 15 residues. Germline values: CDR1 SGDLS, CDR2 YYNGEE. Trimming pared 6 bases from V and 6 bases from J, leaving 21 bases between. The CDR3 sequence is CASTPGGLSMDGYTF. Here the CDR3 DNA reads TGTGCCAGCACGCCTGGGGGTTTGTCTATGGATGGCTACACCTTC.

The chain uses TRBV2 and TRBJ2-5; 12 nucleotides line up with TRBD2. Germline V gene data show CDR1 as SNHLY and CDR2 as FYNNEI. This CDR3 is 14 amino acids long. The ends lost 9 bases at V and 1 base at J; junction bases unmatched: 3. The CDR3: CARTSGGSQETQYF. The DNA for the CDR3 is TGTGCCAGAACTAGCGGGGGGTCCCAAGAGACCCAGTACTTC.

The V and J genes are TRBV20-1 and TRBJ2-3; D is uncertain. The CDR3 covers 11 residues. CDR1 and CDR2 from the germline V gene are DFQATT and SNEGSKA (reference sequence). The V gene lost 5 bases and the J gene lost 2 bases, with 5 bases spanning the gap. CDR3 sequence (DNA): TGCAGTGCTCGTATCACAGATACGCAGTATTTT. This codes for CSARITDTQYF.

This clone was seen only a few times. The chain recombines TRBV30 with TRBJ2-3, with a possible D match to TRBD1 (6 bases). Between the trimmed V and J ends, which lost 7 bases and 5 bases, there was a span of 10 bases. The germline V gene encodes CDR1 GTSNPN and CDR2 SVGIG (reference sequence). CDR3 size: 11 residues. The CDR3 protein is CAFSQGDTQYF. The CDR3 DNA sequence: TGTGCCTTTTCACAGGGAGATACGCAGTATTTT.

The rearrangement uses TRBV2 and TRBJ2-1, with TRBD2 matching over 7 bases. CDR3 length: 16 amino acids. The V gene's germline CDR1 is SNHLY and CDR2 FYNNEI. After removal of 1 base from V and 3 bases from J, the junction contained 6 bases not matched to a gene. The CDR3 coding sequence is TGTGCCAGCAGTGAAGAGCGGGGTCCCCACTACAATGAGCAGTTCTTC. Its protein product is CASSEERGPHYNEQFF.

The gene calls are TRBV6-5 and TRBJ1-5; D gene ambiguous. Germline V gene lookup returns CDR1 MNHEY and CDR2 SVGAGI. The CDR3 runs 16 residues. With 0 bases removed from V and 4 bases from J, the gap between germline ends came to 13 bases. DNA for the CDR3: TGTGCCAGCAGTTACTCTAGCAAAGCTGGTAATCAGCCCCAGCATTTT. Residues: CASSYSSKAGNQPQHF.

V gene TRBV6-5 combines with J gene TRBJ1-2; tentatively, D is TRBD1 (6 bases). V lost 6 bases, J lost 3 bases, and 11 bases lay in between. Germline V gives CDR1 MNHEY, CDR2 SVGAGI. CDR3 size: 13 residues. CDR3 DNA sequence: TGTGCCAGCAGCTTGAGACAGGACTATGGCTACACCTTC. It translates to CASSLRQDYGYTF.

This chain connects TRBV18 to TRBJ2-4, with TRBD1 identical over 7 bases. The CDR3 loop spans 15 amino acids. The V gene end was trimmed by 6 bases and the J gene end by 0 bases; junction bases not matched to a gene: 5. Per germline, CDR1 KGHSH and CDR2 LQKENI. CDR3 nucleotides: TGTGCCAGCTCGAGCTCAGGGGGAGCCAAAAACATTCAGTACTTC. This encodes CASSSSGGAKNIQYF.

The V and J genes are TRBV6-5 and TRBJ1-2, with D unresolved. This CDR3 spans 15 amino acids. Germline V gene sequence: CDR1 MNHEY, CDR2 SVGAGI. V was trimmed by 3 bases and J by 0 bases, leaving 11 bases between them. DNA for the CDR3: TGTGCCAGCAGTTATACGGGTAACTCTAACTATGGCTACACCTTC. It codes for CASSYTGNSNYGYTF.

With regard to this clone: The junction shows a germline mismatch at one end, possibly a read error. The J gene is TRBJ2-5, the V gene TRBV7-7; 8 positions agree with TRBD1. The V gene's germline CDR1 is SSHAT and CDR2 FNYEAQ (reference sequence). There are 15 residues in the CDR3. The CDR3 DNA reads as TGTGCTAGCAGCTTCTCCGGACAGGGAGGAGAGACCCAGTACTTC. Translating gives CASSFSGQGGETQYF.

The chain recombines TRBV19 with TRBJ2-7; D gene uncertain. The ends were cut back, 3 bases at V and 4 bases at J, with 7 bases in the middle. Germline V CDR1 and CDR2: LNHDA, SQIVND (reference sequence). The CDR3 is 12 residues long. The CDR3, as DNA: TGTGCCAGTAGTATCGGACCATACGAGCAGTACTTC. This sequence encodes CASSIGPYEQYF.